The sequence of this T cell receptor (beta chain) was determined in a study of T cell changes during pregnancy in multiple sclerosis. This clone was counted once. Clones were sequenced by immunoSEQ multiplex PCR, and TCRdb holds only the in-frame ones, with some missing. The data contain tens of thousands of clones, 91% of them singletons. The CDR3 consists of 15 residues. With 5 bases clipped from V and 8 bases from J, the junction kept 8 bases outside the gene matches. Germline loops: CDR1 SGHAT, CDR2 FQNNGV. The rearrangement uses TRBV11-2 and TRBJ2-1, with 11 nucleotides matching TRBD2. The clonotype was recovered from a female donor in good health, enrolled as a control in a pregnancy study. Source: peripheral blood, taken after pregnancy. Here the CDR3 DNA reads TGTGCCAGCAGCCCAAGGCCTAGCGGGGGGTATGAGCAGTTCTTC. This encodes CASSPRPSGGYEQFF. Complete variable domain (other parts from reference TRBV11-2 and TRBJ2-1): EAGVAQSPRYKIIEKRQSVAFWCNPISGHATLYWYQQILGQGPKLLIQFQNNGVVDDSQLPKDRFSAERLKGVDSTLKIQPAKLEDSAVYLCASSPRPSGGYEQFFGPGTRLTVL.